Listed below are T cell receptor beta chains from one sample, sequenced in a study of chemoradiotherapy in HPV16-positive cancers. Using immunoSEQ multiplex PCR, the repertoire was profiled, and TCRdb retains in-frame clones only, with some absent. The sample lists several thousand clones, 60% to 80% occurring once. Sampling was carried out from a patient who underwent chemoradiotherapy. The receptors stem from a human donor with HPV-associated anogenital cancer. CDR3s include the opening cysteine and the closing phenylalanine or tryptophan. D genes are given only for firm matches.

J | V | D | CDR3
TRBJ2-7 | TRBV18 | NA | CASSPGTNSYEQYF
TRBJ2-1 | TRBV11-3 | TRBD2 | CASSFGGEGEQFF
TRBJ1-5 | TRBV7-9 | TRBD1 | CASSAGQGANQPQHF
TRBJ2-5 | TRBV9 | NA | CASSAGAGNQETQYF
TRBJ1-5 | TRBV6-1 | NA | CASSGSGVYNQPQHF
TRBJ1-5 | TRBV7-7 | NA | CASSRSGNNMPQHF
TRBJ2-1 | TRBV7-2 | NA | CASSLGERQHYNEQFF
TRBJ2-1 | TRBV28 | TRBD2 | CASSGLVSFF
TRBJ1-3 | TRBV5-1 | NA | CASSLETLGSGNTIYF
TRBJ2-2 | TRBV27 | TRBD2 | CASSPGTSGNTGELFF
TRBJ2-3 | TRBV4-3 | NA | CASSQGSSEVADTQYF
TRBJ2-7 | TRBV5-6 | NA | CASGATKLAGYEQYF
TRBJ2-7 | TRBV9 | TRBD2 | CASSPSIREANYEQYF
TRBJ1-2 | TRBV4-3 | NA | CASSQDTGESGGYTF
TRBJ1-1 | TRBV2 | NA | CATNSRGLNTEAFF
TRBJ1-5 | TRBV10-3 | NA | CASRADTSNQPQHF
TRBJ2-7 | TRBV4-1 | NA | CASSHLADPLYEQYF
TRBJ1-1 | TRBV5-1 | NA | CASSLGGGRTEAFF
TRBJ1-4 | TRBV7-2 | NA | CASRRALGNEKLFF
TRBJ2-7 | TRBV9 | TRBD2 | CASSVARVAGNEQYF
TRBJ1-1 | TRBV6-4 | NA | CASRSNTEAFF
TRBJ2-7 | TRBV7-9 | TRBD1 | CASSSGQRISYEQYF
TRBJ1-5 | TRBV19 | NA | CASSITRNQPQHF
TRBJ2-7 | TRBV28 | TRBD2 | CASRIAGVSSYEQYF
TRBJ2-7 | TRBV19 | TRBD2 | CASSIASGTVEQYF
TRBJ1-1 | TRBV19 | NA | CASSRQNTEAFF
TRBJ1-4 | TRBV7-9 | NA | CASSLSRGYEKLFF
TRBJ2-5 | TRBV28 | NA | CASSLPPQGAFRTQYF
TRBJ2-2 | TRBV28 | NA | CASSLWGHGNTGELFF
TRBJ1-3 | TRBV28 | NA | CASSPPGSSGNTIYF
TRBJ1-1 | TRBV6-6 | NA | CASSYTTGNTEAFF
TRBJ2-7 | TRBV18 | NA | CASSPPGLLYEQYF
TRBJ1-5 | TRBV28 | NA | CASSSFRSSSSNQPQHF
TRBJ2-7 | TRBV4-3 | TRBD1 | CASSLSETGVYEQYF
TRBJ1-5 | TRBV19 | NA | CASSIDRGGNQPQHF
TRBJ1-4 | TRBV7-9 | NA | CASSPGAGANEKLFF
TRBJ1-2 | TRBV6-1 | NA | CASSDGGGGIGYTF
TRBJ2-7 | TRBV5-6 | TRBD1 | CASSSDRAYEQYF
TRBJ1-4 | TRBV28 | NA | CASSLGGDPNEKLFF
TRBJ2-7 | TRBV28 | TRBD1 | CASFPGTAPYEQYF
TRBJ1-6 | TRBV28 | NA | CASSSGVVRNSPLHF
TRBJ2-7 | TRBV5-1 | TRBD1 | CASSLVGTGTDEQYF
TRBJ1-5 | TRBV28 | TRBD1 | CASTKGQVNQPQHF
TRBJ2-6 | TRBV2 | NA | CASTLANVLTF
TRBJ1-2 | TRBV29-1 | NA | CSVEVPERPGYTF
TRBJ1-1 | TRBV5-1 | NA | CASNPVGGDTEAFF
TRBJ2-7 | TRBV2 | NA | CASSEDGHNSYEQYF
TRBJ2-1 | TRBV19 | TRBD2 | CASSIPTLAGVSNEQFF
TRBJ2-3 | TRBV6-1 | TRBD1 | CASRPGKTGIDTQYF
TRBJ2-5 | TRBV19 | NA | CASSTTTFKETQYF
TRBJ2-1 | TRBV4-2 | NA | CASSLKGGEDEQFF
TRBJ1-2 | TRBV9 | TRBD1 | CASSVEWTGGGGYTF
TRBJ1-2 | TRBV30 | NA | CAWSVWPPGYTF
TRBJ2-7 | TRBV5-5 | TRBD1 | CASSWGQGAYEQYF
TRBJ1-1 | TRBV18 | NA | CASSSGYTEAFF